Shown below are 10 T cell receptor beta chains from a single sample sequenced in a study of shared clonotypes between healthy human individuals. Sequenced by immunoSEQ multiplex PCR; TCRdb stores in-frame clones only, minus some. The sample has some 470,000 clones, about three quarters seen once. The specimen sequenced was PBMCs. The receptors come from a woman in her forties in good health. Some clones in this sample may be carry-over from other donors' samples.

CDR3 sequence (DNA): TGTGCCAGCACTTTGCGGGGAAACTACAATGAGCAGTTCTTC. This gives the protein CASTLRGNYNEQFF. J is TRBJ2-1 and V is TRBV7-8; weak D call: TRBD2 (6 bases). Germline loops: CDR1 SGHVS, CDR2 FQNEAQ. V lost 7 bases to trimming and J lost 3 bases, with 13 bases between them. The CDR3 is 14 amino acids. Drawing the rest from reference TRBV7-8 and TRBJ2-1, the complete variable domain is GAGVSQSPRYKVAKRGQDVALRCDPISGHVSLFWYQQALGQGPEFLTYFQNEAQLDKSGLPSDRFFAERPEGSVSTLKIQRTQQEDSAVYLCASTLRGNYNEQFFGPGTRLTVL.

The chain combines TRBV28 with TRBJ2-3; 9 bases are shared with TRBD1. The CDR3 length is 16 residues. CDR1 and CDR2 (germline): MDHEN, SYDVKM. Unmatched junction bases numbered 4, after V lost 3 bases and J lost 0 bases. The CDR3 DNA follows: TGTGCCAGCAGTTTGGGGACAGGGAAGAGCACAGATACGCAGTATTTT. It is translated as CASSLGTGKSTDTQYF.

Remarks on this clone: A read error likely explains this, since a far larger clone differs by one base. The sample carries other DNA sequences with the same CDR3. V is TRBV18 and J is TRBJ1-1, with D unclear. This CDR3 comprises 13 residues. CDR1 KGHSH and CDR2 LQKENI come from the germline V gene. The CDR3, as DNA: TGTGCCAGCTCTCAACAGCAGAACACTGAAGCCTTCTTT. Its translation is CASSQQQNTEAFF.

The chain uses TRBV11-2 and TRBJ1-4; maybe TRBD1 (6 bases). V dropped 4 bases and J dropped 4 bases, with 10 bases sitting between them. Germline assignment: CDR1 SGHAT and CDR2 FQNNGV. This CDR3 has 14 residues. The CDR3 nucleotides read TGTGCCAGCAGCTCAGGGGCCGGTAATGAAAAACTGTTTTTT. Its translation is CASSSGAGNEKLFF. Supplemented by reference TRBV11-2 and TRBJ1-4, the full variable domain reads EAGVAQSPRYKIIEKRQSVAFWCNPISGHATLYWYQQILGQGPKLLIQFQNNGVVDDSQLPKDRFSAERLKGVDSTLKIQPAKLEDSAVYLCASSSGAGNEKLFFGSGTQLSVL.

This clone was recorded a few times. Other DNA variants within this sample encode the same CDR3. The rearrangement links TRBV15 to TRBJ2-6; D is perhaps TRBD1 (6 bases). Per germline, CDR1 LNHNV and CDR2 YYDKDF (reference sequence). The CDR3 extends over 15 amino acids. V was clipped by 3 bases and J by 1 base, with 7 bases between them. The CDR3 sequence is CATSSRGSGANVLTF. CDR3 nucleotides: TGTGCCACCAGCAGCAGGGGATCTGGGGCCAACGTCCTGACTTTC.

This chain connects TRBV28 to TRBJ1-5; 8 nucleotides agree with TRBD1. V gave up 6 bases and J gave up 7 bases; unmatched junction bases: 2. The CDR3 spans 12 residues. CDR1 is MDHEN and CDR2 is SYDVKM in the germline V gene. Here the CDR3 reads CASRGQGQPQHF. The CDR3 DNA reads TGTGCCAGCAGAGGACAGGGCCAGCCCCAGCATTTT.

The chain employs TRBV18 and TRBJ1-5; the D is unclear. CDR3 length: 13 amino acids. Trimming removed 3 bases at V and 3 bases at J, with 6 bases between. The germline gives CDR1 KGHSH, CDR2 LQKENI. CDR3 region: CASSPQVNQPQHF. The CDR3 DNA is TGTGCCAGCTCACCCCAGGTCAATCAGCCCCAGCATTTT.

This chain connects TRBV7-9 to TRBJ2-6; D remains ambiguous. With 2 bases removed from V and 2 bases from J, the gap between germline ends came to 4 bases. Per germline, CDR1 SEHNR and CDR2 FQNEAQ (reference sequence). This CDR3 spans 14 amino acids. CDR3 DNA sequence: TGTGCCAGCAGCTTATTTACTGGGGCCAACGTCCTGACTTTC. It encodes CASSLFTGANVLTF.

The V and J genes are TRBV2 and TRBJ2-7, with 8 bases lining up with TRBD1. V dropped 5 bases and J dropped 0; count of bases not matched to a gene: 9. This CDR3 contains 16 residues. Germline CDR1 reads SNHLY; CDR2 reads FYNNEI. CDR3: CASSPPTGGSSYEQYF. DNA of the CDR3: TGTGCCAGCAGTCCACCTACAGGGGGTAGCTCCTACGAGCAGTACTTC. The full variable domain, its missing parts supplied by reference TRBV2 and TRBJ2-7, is EPEVTQTPSHQVTQMGQEVILRCVPISNHLYFYWYRQILGQKVEFLVSFYNNEISEKSEIFDDQFSVERPDGSNFTLKIRSTKLEDSAMYFCASSPPTGGSSYEQYFGPGTRLTVT.

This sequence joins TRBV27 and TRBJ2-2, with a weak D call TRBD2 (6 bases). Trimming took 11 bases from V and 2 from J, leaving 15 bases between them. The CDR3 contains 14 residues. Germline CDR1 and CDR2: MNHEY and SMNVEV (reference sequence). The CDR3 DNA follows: TGTGCCGGAGGGACCGGGAGAAACACCGGGGAGCTGTTTTTT. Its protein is CAGGTGRNTGELFF.